The entry that follows covers one T cell receptor beta chain sequence. Measured with immunoSEQ multiplex PCR; TCRdb has only the in-frame clones, and not every one. The profile covers about half a million clones, with about 74% appearing a single time and more than 10% taken by the ten largest. It was about 84 million PBMCs that unsorted samples used for genomic DNA. These data are taken from a study of shared clonotypes between healthy human individuals. The V gene's germline CDR1 is MRHNA and CDR2 SNTAGT. The CDR3 has 11 residues. Deletions cut 1 base from V and 6 bases from J, with 2 bases between.

Sequenced: PBMCs. This rearrangement joins TRBV6-4 to TRBJ2-3, with D unresolved. This TCR was recovered from a woman in her thirties or forties in good health. Some clones in this sample may be carry-over from other donors' samples. DNA for the CDR3: TGTGCCAGCAGTGACTTCGATACGCAGTATTTT. This encodes CASSDFDTQYF.